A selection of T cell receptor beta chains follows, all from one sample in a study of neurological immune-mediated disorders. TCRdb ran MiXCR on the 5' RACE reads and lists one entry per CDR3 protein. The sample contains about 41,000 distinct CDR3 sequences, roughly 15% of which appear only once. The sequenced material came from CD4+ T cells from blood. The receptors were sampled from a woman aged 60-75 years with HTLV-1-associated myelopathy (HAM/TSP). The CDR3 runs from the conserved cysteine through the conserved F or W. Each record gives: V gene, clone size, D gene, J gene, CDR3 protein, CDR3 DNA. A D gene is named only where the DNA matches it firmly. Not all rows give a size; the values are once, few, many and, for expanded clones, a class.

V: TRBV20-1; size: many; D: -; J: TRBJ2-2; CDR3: CSARVQGGNAGAGELFF; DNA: TGCAGTGCTAGAGTGCAAGGGGGGAATGCTGGGGCCGGGGAGCTGTTTTTT
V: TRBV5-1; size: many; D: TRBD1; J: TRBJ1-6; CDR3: CASSLTGVDNSPLHF; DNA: TGCGCCAGCAGCTTGACAGGGGTGGATAATTCACCCCTCCACTTT
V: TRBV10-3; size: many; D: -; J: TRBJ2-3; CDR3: CAISPSVGTDTQYF; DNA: TGTGCCATCAGCCCTAGCGTGGGGACAGATACGCAGTATTTT
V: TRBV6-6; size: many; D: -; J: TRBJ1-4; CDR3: CASSYRNGPTNEKLFF; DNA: TGTGCCAGCAGTTACCGGAACGGACCTACTAATGAAAAACTGTTTTTT
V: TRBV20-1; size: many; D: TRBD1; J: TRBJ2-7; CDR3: CSARQGPEQYF; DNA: TGCAGTGCGAGACAGGGGCCCGAGCAGTACTTC
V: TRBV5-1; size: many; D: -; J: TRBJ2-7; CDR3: CASRDVPAETYEQYF; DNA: TGCGCCAGCAGAGATGTCCCGGCGGAAACCTACGAGCAGTACTTC
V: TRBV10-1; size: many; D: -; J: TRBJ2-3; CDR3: CASSESPGLTDTQYF; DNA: TGCGCCAGCAGTGAGTCCCCAGGACTCACAGATACGCAGTATTTT
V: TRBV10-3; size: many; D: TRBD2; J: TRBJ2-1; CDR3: CAISESTGSGGDNEQFF; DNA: TGTGCCATCAGTGAGTCGACGGGTAGCGGGGGGGACAATGAGCAGTTCTTC
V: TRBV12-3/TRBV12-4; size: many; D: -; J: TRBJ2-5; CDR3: CASRREEGQAQYF; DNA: TGTGCCAGCAGGCGAGAGGAGGGGCAGGCCCAGTACTTC
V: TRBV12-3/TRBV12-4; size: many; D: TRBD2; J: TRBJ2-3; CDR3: CASRRSGGRTDTQYF; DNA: TGTGCCAGCAGGCGCAGCGGGGGACGCACAGATACGCAGTATTTT
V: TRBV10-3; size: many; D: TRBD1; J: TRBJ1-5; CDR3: CAISRQGNQPQHF; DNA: TGTGCCATCAGTAGACAGGGGAATCAGCCCCAGCATTTT
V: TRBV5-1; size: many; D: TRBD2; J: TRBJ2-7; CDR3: CASRLSGGLSYEQYF; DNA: TGCGCCAGCAGACTTAGCGGGGGGCTATCCTACGAGCAGTACTTC
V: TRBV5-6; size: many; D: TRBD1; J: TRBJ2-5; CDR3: CASSLITGAQETQYF; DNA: TGTGCCAGCAGCTTGATCACAGGGGCCCAAGAGACCCAGTACTTC
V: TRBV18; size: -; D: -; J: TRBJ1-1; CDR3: CASSPQSHIKTEAFF; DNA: TGTGCCAGCTCGCCGCAGAGTCATATTAAGACTGAAGCTTTCTTT
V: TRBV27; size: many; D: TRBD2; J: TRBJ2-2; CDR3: CASSLERGGPSGELFF; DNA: TGTGCCAGCAGTTTAGAGCGGGGGGGCCCATCCGGGGAGCTGTTTTTT
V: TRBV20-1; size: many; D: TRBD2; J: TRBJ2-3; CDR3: CSAAGTSGRTDTQYF; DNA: TGCAGTGCTGCTGGGACTAGCGGACGCACAGATACGCAGTATTTT
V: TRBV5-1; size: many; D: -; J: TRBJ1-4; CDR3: CASRTGPSNEKLFF; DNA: TGCGCCAGCAGAACCGGGCCATCTAATGAAAAACTGTTTTTT
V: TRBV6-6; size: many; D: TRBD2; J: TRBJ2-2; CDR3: CASQRGANTGELFF; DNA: TGTGCCAGCCAGCGGGGTGCGAACACCGGGGAGCTGTTTTTT
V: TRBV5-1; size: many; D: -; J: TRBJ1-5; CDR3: CASSLEGDGGQPQHF; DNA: TGCGCCAGCAGCTTGGAGGGGGATGGGGGTCAGCCCCAGCATTTT
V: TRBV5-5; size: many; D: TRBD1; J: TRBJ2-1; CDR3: CASSMTGLFEQFF; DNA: TGTGCCAGCAGCATGACAGGGCTTTTTGAGCAGTTCTTC
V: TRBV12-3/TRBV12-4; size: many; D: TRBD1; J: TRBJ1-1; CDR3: CASRRGRFDTEAFF; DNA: TGTGCCAGCCGCAGGGGGCGGTTTGACACTGAAGCTTTCTTT
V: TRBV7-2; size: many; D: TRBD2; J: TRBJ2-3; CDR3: CASSFQRGGLVDTQYF; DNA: TGTGCCAGCAGCTTTCAGCGGGGGGGCCTAGTAGATACGCAGTATTTT
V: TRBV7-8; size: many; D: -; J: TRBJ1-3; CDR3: CARGTDSLGNTIYF; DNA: TGTGCCAGGGGGACGGACAGTCTGGGAAACACCATATATTTT
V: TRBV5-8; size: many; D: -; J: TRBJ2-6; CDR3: CASSMGTTFISGANVLTF; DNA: TGTGCCAGCAGCATGGGGACCACCTTTATTTCTGGGGCCAACGTCCTGACTTTC
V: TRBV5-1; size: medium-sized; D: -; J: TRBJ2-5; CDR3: CASSRRTAQETQYF; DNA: TGCGCCAGCAGCCGCCGGACAGCGCAAGAGACCCAGTACTTC
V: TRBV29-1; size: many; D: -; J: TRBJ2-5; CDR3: CSVVGGRIETQYF; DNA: TGCAGCGTTGTGGGGGGGCGCATAGAGACCCAGTACTTC
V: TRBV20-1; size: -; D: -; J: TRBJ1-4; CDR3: CSARDADQGGEKLFF; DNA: TGCAGTGCTAGAGATGCTGACCAGGGCGGCGAAAAACTGTTTTTT
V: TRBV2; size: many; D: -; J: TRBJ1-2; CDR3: CASSGPPGQRGYTF; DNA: TGTGCCAGCAGTGGCCCACCGGGCCAGAGGGGCTACACCTTC
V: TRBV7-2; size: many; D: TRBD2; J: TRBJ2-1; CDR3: CASSLSPLAGGNEQFF; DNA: TGTGCCAGCAGCTTATCTCCACTAGCGGGGGGCAATGAGCAGTTCTTC
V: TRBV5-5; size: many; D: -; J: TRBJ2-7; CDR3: CASSLLFGSSYEQYF; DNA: TGTGCCAGCAGCCTCCTTTTTGGGAGCTCCTACGAGCAGTACTTC
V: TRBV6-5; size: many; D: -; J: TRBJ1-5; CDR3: CASSLRSSLSNQPQHF; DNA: TGTGCCAGCAGCCTACGGTCCAGTCTTAGCAATCAGCCCCAGCATTTT
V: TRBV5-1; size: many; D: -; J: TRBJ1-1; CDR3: CASSFGAATEAFF; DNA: TGCGCCAGCAGCTTTGGGGCGGCCACTGAAGCTTTCTTT
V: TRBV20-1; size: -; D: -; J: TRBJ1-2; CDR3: CSATQGHPYGYTF; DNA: TGCAGTGCCACTCAAGGGCATCCCTATGGCTACACCTTC
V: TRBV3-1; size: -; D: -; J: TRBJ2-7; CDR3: CASCQPGQPYEQYF; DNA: TGTGCCAGCTGCCAACCAGGTCAGCCCTACGAGCAGTACTTC
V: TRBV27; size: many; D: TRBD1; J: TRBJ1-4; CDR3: CASSTLAGTENEKLFF; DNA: TGTGCCAGCAGTACCCTTGCCGGGACAGAAAATGAAAAACTGTTTTTT
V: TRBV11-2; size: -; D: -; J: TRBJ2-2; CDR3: CASSQRGVDHTGELFF; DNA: TGTGCCAGCAGTCAACGGGGTGTGGATCACACCGGGGAGCTGTTTTTT
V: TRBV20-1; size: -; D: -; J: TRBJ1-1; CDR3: CSTIKGEVGTEAFF; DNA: TGCAGTACTATTAAGGGGGAGGTTGGTACTGAAGCTTTCTTT
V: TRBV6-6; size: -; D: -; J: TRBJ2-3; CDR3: CASSLLIGLGDTQYF; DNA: TGTGCCAGCAGCCTCCTCATCGGGCTTGGAGATACGCAGTATTTT
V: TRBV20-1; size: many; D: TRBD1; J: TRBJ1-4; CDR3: CSAIPQGAQGFEKLFF; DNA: TGCAGTGCTATACCTCAGGGGGCGCAAGGATTTGAAAAACTGTTTTTT
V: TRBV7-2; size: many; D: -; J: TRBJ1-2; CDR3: CASSTDSIYGYTF; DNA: TGTGCCAGCAGTACAGACTCCATCTATGGCTACACCTTC
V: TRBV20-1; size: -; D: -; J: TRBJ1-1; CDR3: CSAQLAGVGGTEAFF; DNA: TGCAGTGCTCAACTAGCGGGGGTCGGCGGCACTGAAGCTTTCTTT
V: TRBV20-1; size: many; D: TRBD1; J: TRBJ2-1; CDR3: CSASRRDRGEDEQFF; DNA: TGCAGTGCTAGCCGCCGGGACAGGGGGGAGGATGAGCAGTTCTTC
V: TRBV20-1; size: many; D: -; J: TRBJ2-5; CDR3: CSARGAETQYF; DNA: TGCAGTGCTAGGGGTGCAGAGACCCAGTACTTC
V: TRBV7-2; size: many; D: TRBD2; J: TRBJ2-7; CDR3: CASSPGTSGGYEQYF; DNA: TGTGCCAGCAGCCCGGGGACTAGCGGGGGCTACGAGCAGTACTTC
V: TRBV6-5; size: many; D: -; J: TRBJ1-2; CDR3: CASSPRGAMYGYTF; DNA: TGTGCCAGCAGCCCACGGGGAGCGATGTATGGCTACACCTTC
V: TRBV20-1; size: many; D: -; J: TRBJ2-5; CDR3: CSARVEPGTSGTQYF; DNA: TGCAGTGCTAGAGTCGAGCCCGGGACCTCGGGGACCCAGTACTTC
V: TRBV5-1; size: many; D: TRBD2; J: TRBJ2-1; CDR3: CASSLTGTSGGGSYNEQFF; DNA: TGCGCCAGCAGCTTAACCGGGACTAGCGGGGGAGGCTCCTACAATGAGCAGTTCTTC
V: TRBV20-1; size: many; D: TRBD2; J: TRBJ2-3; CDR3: CSARGGGGDADTQYF; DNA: TGCAGTGCTAGAGGTGGCGGGGGGGACGCAGATACGCAGTATTTT
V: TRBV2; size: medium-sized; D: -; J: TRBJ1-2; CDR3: CASSEFVYYGYTF; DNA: TGTGCCAGCAGTGAATTTGTATACTATGGCTACACCTTC